The next 3 T cell receptor beta chains were all read from a single sample in a study of T cell changes during pregnancy in multiple sclerosis. The method was immunoSEQ multiplex PCR; TCRdb's version includes in-frame clones alone and lacks a portion of them. Seen here are tens of thousands of clones, approximately 92% observed once, and the top ten hold 0.8%. This sample comprised CD4+ T cells from peripheral blood mononuclear cells, obtained in the second trimester of pregnancy. The receptors stem from a female donor with multiple sclerosis, enrolled in a pregnancy study.

This chain uses TRBV5-6 with TRBJ2-3; perhaps TRBD1 as D (5 bases). The germline V and J ends were trimmed by 4 bases and 2 bases, with 8 bases remaining between them. The CDR3 totals 13 residues. The germline V gene has CDR1 SGHDT and CDR2 YYEEEE. CDR3 sequence: CASSRTNTDTQYF. The CDR3 region has the DNA TGTGCCAGCAGCCGGACAAACACAGATACGCAGTATTTT. Full variable domain (remainder filled in from reference TRBV5-6 and TRBJ2-3): DAGVTQSPTHLIKTRGQQVTLRCSPKSGHDTVSWYQQALGQGPQFIFQYYEEEERQRGNFPDRFSGHQFPNYSSELNVNALLLGDSALYLCASSRTNTDTQYFGPGTRLTVL.

The rearrangement links TRBV4-1 to TRBJ2-7; 9 nucleotides line up with TRBD2. Germline CDR1 MGHRA, CDR2 YSYEKL. After removal of 5 bases from V and 0 bases from J, the junction contained 14 bases not matched to a gene. The CDR3 contains 18 residues. The chain's CDR3 is CASSRRQGERGVSYEQYF. In DNA form, the CDR3 reads TGCGCCAGCAGCAGACGACAGGGCGAGCGGGGGGTCTCCTACGAGCAGTACTTC.

This clone was seen once. J is TRBJ2-7 and V is TRBV5-1; 9 nucleotides align to TRBD1. The CDR3 is 14 amino acids. Trimming removed 4 bases from V and 6 bases from J; junction bases left unmatched: 8. Germline V gives CDR1 SGHRS, CDR2 YFSETQ. CDR3 region: CASSHDRGASEQYF. CDR3 nucleotide sequence: TGCGCCAGCAGCCACGACAGGGGGGCAAGCGAGCAGTACTTC.